The present T cell receptor beta chain was sequenced within a study of CD8 T cells in ankylosing spondylitis. Findings of the study overall: In ankylosing spondylitis blood, a motif of roughly 8 highly homologous TCR beta variants appeared characteristic. A number of the motif variants had already been described in reactive arthritis synovial fluid and blood. Reportedly, disease-linked clones are significantly enriched in ankylosing spondylitis patients' matched synovial fluid.

For this clonotype: Its antigen is currently unknown.

Library preparation for TCR beta used quantitative 5'-RACE with molecular barcodes. TCRdb re-called the 5' RACE reads with MiXCR, one entry per CDR3 protein. The data hold over 700,000 distinct CDR3 sequences, with 19% observed a single time. This CDR3 spans 17 amino acids. V was clipped by 0 bases and J by 4 bases; unmatched bases: 9. CDR1 and CDR2 (germline): LGHNA, YNFKEQ. The sequence was collected from a male donor with ankylosing spondylitis. The chain couples TRBV4-2 to TRBJ2-5; 9 bases map to TRBD2. The sample was blood, either unsorted or a sorted T cell fraction (not recorded which). The CDR3 sequence: CASSQDWSGGSGETQYF. The DNA for the CDR3 is TGTGCCAGCAGCCAAGATTGGAGCGGGGGGTCGGGAGAGACCCAGTACTTC.